A single sample gave rise to the 10 T cell receptor beta chains below, sequenced in a study of blood T cell repertoires in COVID-19. Repertoires were generated with immunoSEQ multiplex PCR, while TCRdb's copy carries only in-frame clones and drops some. The top ten hold about 1.2% of the sample, which has roughly 330,000 clones, around 80% seen once. The sample was peripheral blood. The receptors originated from a woman aged 45 to 65 with acute or convalescent COVID-19.

The V gene is TRBV6-5, the J gene TRBJ1-2; a weak D match, TRBD1 (6 bases). The CDR3 runs 14 residues. V lost 6 bases, J lost 6 bases, and 17 bases lay in between. Per germline, CDR1 MNHEY and CDR2 SVGAGI. CDR3 DNA: TGTGCCAGCAGCCCCTTGATGGGGGCGAATGGCTACACCTTC. Residues: CASSPLMGANGYTF.

The chain joins TRBV7-2 to TRBJ1-1, with D tentatively TRBD1 (6 bases). Trimming stripped 4 bases from V and 4 bases from J, with 13 bases between. This CDR3 comprises 14 residues. The germline V gene has CDR1 SGHTA and CDR2 FQGNSA. CDR3 sequence (DNA): TGTGCCAGCAGCTCTCAGGGAGGGGGCACTGAAGCTTTCTTT. It is translated as CASSSQGGGTEAFF.

Note on this clone: The junction shows a germline mismatch at one end, possibly a read error. V usage is TRBV12-5 and J usage is TRBJ1-5; TRBD1 is a possible D gene (6 bases). There are 12 residues in the CDR3. CDR1 is LGHNT and CDR2 is FRNRAP in the germline V gene. The CDR3 loop reads CASGLNEVGANF. Written as DNA, the CDR3 is TGTGCTAGTGGTTTGAACGAAGTGGGGGCGAATTTT.

The chain uses TRBV30 and TRBJ2-2; D uncertain. Germline lookup yields CDR1 GTSNPN and CDR2 SVGIG (reference sequence). CDR3 length equals 12 residues. V was trimmed by 2 bases and J by 4 bases, leaving 5 bases between them. The DNA for the CDR3 is TGTGCCTGGAGTATGAGCACCGGGGAGCTGTTTTTT. Its protein product is CAWSMSTGELFF.

The chain links TRBV9 to TRBJ1-3; D call uncertain. Germline V gives CDR1 SGDLS, CDR2 YYNGEE. V lost 4 bases and J lost 2, with 10 bases in between. The length of the CDR3 is 14 residues. The CDR3 coding sequence is TGTGCCAGCAGCCGGAGCGGGGCTGGAAACACCATATATTTT. Protein product: CASSRSGAGNTIYF.

The genes are TRBV5-8 and TRBJ2-6; no reliable D call. Trimming took off 4 bases at V and 0 bases at J, with 8 bases between the two ends. Germline values: CDR1 SGHTS, CDR2 YDEGEE. The CDR3 is made up of 15 amino acids. Here the CDR3 reads CASSIHRSGANVLTF. The DNA for the CDR3 is TGTGCCAGCAGCATACATCGCTCTGGGGCCAACGTCCTGACTTTC.

This chain connects TRBV21-1 to TRBJ2-3; the DNA was not used to check the table's D call, TRBD2. TRBV21-1 is classified as a pseudogene. There are 17 residues in the CDR3. CDR3 amino acids: CASSKGRPSGGTDTQYF. The CDR3 DNA reads as TGTGCCAGCAGCAAAGGTCGCCCTAGCGGGGGCACAGATACGCAGTATTTT.

V gene TRBV12-3 or TRBV12-4 combines with J gene TRBJ2-1; 7 positions match TRBD2. The V segment lost 6 bases and the J segment 8 bases; nucleotides outside the gene matches: 4. This CDR3 comprises 12 residues. CDR3 protein: CASRRLAHEQFF. The CDR3 coding sequence is TGTGCCAGCAGGAGACTAGCCCATGAGCAGTTCTTC.

V usage is TRBV5-4 and J usage is TRBJ2-5, with 7 bases matching TRBD2. After removal of 4 bases from V and 2 bases from J, the junction contained 11 bases not matched to a gene. CDR3 length: 16 amino acids. CDR1 is SGHNT, CDR2 YYREEE, per germline (reference sequence). The CDR3 sequence: CASSPDRLAVQETQYF. The CDR3 coding sequence is TGTGCCAGCAGCCCCGATAGGCTAGCGGTTCAAGAGACCCAGTACTTC.

A word on this clone: Other DNA variants within this sample encode the same CDR3. The chain employs TRBV6-5 and TRBJ1-1; D ambiguous. Per the germline V gene, CDR1 is MNHEY and CDR2 is SVGAGI. V was clipped by 6 bases and J by 5 bases, with 7 bases between them. This CDR3 contains 11 residues. Here the CDR3 DNA reads TGTGCCAGCAGAGGAGGAACTGAAGCTTTCTTT. Translated: CASRGGTEAFF.